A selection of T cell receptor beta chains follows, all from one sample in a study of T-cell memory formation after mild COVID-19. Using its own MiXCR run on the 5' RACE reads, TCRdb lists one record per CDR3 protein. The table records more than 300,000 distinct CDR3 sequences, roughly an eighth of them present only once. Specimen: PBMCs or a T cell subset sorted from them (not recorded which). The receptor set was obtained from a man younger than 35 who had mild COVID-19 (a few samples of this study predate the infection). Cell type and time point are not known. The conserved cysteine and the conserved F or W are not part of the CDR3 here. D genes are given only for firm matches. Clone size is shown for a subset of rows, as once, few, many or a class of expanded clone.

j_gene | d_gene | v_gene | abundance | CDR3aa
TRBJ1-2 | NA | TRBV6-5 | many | ASSYDRNYGYT
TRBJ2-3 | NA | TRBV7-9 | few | ASSLPQRDTQY
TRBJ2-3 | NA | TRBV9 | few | ASSVVGRIEGDTQY
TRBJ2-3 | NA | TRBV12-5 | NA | ASGPRSTDTQY
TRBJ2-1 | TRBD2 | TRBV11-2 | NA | ASSEQTGGLDNEQF
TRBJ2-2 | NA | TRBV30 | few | AWIVGFGTGELF
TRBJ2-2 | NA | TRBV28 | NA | ASRSGITGELF
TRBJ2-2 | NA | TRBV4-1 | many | ASSPILGELF
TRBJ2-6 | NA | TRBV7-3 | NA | ASSPVGVLGSGANVLT
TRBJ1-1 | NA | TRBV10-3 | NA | ATRARGWDTEAF